This T cell receptor beta chain was recovered during a study of Graves' ophthalmopathy and Graves' hyperthyroidism (dated 2018 in TCRdb). In terms of the full investigation: Peripheral blood was collected at initial diagnosis, before any treatment. In total, 135 blood samples were TCR-sequenced: around 42 ophthalmopathy, 75 hyperthyroidism and some 17 hyperthyroidism-to-ophthalmopathy patients. In roughly six hyperthyroidism patients, the T-cell repertoires found in thyroid tissue were compared with those found in blood. An independent validation cohort was composed of approximately 19 hyperthyroidism patients and about 17 patients who later progressed from hyperthyroidism to ophthalmopathy. The study used TCR beta repertoire signatures to distinguish Graves' ophthalmopathy from Graves' hyperthyroidism and to predict progression to ophthalmopathy. Following sampling, methimazole starting at 30 mg daily was administered to hyperthyroidism patients, and high-dose intravenous methylprednisolone was administered to ophthalmopathy patients. To explore V-J signatures that separate ophthalmopathy from hyperthyroidism, a discovery set of approximately 100 patients was enrolled, consisting of about 45 with ophthalmopathy and 55 to 65 with stable hyperthyroidism. Beyond this particular receptor, the publication reports: In validation, the model predicted ophthalmopathy progression with about 70% sensitivity and about 77% specificity; eleven to twelve predicted patients were CT-confirmed with GO in a median of 6.5 months. Sample size was not predetermined statistically, and investigators were not blinded to group allocation. In cross-validation, the 13-signature model distinguished ophthalmopathy from stable hyperthyroidism with 85% to 90% sensitivity and around 81% specificity, and in the test set the corresponding values were around 78% and 73%. Most expanded thyroid clonotypes with a frequency above 0.001 also appeared in blood, which suggests that blood repertoires may reflect the immune response in the thyroid.

For repertoire sequencing, TCR beta CDR3 regions were amplified from RNA transcripts. The first round of RT-PCR was done with HTBI primers and the Qiagen OneStep RT-PCR kit, and was followed by a second round of multiplex PCR, then size selection and purification. Libraries were sequenced on an Illumina HiSeq2000 using paired-end 100 bp reads. As for how the authors treated the data: SOAPnuke was used for read processing, and reads with adapters, uncalled bases, a mean Phred below 15, or no exact constant-primer or identifier match were discarded. COPE v1.2.5 was used to merge the high-quality paired reads. Clonotypes were defined as unique nucleotide sequences and were aligned to IMGT TRB V, D and J references using MiTCR v1.1. Only V-J combinations with frequency above 0.0001 were analysed, covering 99% to 99.2% of repertoires. For each V-J combination, a TCR clonal expansion and chaos score was defined as the ratio of F50 clonal expansion to chaos observed in the TCRdist matrix. Welch's t-statistics and random forest were used to reduce the features to 10 to 15 V-J combinations, which were then used as input to a naive Bayes classifier. Thyroid-blood repertoire similarity was quantified with the Morisita-Horn index. Clones were called with MiXCR by TCRdb after fastp trimmed the public reads at Q25, and only in-frame beta chains were retained. Rows matching on CDR3 protein sequence are summarized as one entry with the most common DNA and genes. The V and J calls follow TCRdb's processing rather than the paper's. The sample contains roughly 700,000 distinct CDR3 sequences, approximately 40% of them found a single time. In total, the top ten clones hold 40% to 45% of the sample.

Deletion took 6 bases off V and 3 bases off J, with a span of 15 bases between the germline ends. The germline V gene gives CDR1 as SGHTA and CDR2 as FQGNSA. The CDR3 spans 15 residues, from the cysteine through the phenylalanine. Here the CDR3 DNA is all that survives: 45 bases in frame from base 1. With respect to this clonotype: The antigen this receptor binds is unknown. Base qualities are not recorded, but no much larger clone differs from it by a single base.

The ophthalmopathy patients had moderately to severely active disease, with a Clinical Activity Score of 3 or higher, a NOSPECS grade of 4 or higher, and a disease duration of less than 3 months. Patients with other autoimmune diseases, uncontrolled infections, pregnancy or lactation were excluded from the study. Clinical symptoms, serum thyroxine, TRAb, thyroid ultrasound and orbital computed tomography were used for diagnosis. Using Ficoll-Paque density gradient centrifugation, PBMCs were isolated from less than 11 ml of fresh peripheral blood. Total RNA was extracted using Trizol reagent, and RNA quality was checked on an Agilent 2100 Bioanalyzer.

The sequence links TRBV7-2 to TRBJ1-3, with TRBD1 tentatively as D gene (6 bases match). Sequencing input: peripheral blood. The receptor was isolated from an adult man with Graves' ophthalmopathy. The nucleotide sequence is TGTGCCAGCAGTTTTCGGGGGCACCTTGGAAACACCATATATTTT. It translates as CASSFRGHLGNTIYF. With all but the CDR3 taken from the reference TRBV7-2 and TRBJ1-3 genes, the full variable domain is: GAGVSQSPSNKVTEKGKDVELRCDPISGHTALYWYRQSLGQGLEFLIYFQGNSAPDKSGLPSDRFSAERTGGSVSTLTIQRTQQEDSAVYLCASSFRGHLGNTIYFGEGSWLTVV.